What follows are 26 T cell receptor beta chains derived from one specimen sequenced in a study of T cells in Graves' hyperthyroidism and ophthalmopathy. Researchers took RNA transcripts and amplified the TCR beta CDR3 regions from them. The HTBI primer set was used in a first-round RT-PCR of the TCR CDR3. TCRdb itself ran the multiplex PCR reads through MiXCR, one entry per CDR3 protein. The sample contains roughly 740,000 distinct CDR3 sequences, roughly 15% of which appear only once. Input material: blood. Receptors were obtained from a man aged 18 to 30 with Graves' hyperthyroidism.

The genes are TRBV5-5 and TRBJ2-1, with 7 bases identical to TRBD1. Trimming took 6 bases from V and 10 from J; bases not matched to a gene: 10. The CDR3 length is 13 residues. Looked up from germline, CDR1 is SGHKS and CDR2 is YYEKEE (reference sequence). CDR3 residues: CASTGQWVTEQFF. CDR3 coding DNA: TGTGCCAGCACGGGACAGTGGGTCACGGAGCAGTTCTTC.

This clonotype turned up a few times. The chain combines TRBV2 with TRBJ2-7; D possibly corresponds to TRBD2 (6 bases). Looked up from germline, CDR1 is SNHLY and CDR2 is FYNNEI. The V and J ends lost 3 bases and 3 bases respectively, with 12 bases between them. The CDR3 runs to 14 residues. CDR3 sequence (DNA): TGTGCCAGCAGTGATCAAGCGGGCATCTACGAGCAGTACTTC. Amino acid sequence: CASSDQAGIYEQYF.

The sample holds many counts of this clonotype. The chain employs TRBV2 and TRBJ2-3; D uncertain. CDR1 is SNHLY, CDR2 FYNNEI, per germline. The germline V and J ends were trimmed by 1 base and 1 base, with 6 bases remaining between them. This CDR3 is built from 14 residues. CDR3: CASSEEAGTDTQYF. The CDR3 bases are TGTGCCAGCAGTGAAGAAGCAGGCACAGATACGCAGTATTTT.

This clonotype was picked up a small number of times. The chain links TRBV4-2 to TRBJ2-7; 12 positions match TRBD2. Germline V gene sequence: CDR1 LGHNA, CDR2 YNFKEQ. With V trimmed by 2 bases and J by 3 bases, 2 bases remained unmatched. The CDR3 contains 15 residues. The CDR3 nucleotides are TGTGCCAGCAGCCAAAGGACTAGCGGGAACTACGAGCAGTACTTC. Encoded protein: CASSQRTSGNYEQYF.

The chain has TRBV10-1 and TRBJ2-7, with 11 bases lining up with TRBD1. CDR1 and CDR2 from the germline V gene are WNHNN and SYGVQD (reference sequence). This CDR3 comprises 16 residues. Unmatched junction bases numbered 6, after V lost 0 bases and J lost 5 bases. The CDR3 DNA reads TGCGCCAGCAGTGAGTCCTTGGGACAGGGGGAGGACGAGCAGTACTTC. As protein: CASSESLGQGEDEQYF.

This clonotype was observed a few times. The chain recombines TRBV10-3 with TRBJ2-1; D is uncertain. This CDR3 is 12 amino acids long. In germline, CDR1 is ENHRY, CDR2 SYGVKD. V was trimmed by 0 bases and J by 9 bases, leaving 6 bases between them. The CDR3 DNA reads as TGTGCCATCAGTGAGTCGATGTTTGAGCAGTTCTTC. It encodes CAISESMFEQFF.

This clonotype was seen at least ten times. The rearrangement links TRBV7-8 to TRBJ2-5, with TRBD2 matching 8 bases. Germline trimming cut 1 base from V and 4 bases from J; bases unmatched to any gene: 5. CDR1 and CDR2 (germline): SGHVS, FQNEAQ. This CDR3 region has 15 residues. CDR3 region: CASSLGTGGRETQYF. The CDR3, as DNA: TGTGCCAGCAGCTTAGGCACGGGGGGGAGAGAGACCCAGTACTTC.

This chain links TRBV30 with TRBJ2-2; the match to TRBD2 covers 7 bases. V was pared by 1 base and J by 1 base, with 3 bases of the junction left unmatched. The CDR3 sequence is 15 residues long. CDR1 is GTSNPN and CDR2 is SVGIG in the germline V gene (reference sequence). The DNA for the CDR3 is TGTGCCTGGAGTGCCCTAGCGGAGAACACCGGGGAGCTGTTTTTT. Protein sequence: CAWSALAENTGELFF.

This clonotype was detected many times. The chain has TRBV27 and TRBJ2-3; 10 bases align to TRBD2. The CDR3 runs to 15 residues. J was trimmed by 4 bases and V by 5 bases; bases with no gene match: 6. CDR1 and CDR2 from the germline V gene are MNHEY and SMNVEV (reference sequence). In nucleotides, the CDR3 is TGTGCCAGCAGTGTCCTAGCGGGAGTTGCAGATACGCAGTATTTT. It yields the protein CASSVLAGVADTQYF.

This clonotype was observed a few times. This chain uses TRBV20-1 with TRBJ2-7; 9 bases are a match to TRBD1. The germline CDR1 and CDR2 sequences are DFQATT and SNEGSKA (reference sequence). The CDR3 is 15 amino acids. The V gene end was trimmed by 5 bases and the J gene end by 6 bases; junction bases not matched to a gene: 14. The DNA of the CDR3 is TGCAGTGCTTTTTCGACAGGGGGGATGTTTGGCGAGCAGTACTTC. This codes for CSAFSTGGMFGEQYF.

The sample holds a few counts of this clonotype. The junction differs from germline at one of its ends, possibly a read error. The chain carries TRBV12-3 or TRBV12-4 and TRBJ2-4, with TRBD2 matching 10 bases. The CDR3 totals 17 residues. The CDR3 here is CASSPSGSGGAKNVQYF. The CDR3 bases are TGTGCCAGCAGTCCTAGCGGGAGCGGCGGAGCCAAAAACGTTCAGTACTTC.

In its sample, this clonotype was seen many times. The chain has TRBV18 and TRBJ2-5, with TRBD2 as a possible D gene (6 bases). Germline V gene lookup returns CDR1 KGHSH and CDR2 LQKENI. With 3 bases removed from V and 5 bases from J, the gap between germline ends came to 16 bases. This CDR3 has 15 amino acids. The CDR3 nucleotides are TGTGCCAGCTCACCCTTAGGGCGGGGATTGGAGACCCAGTACTTC. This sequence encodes CASSPLGRGLETQYF. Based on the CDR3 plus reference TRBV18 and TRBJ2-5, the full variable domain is NAGVMQNPRHLVRRRGQEARLRCSPMKGHSHVYWYRQLPEEGLKFMVYLQKENIIDESGMPKERFSAEFPKEGPSILRIQQVVRGDSAAYFCASSPLGRGLETQYFGPGTRLLVL.

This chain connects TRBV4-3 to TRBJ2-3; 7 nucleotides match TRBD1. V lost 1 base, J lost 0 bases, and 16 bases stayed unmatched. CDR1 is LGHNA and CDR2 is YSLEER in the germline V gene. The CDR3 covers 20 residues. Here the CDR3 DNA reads TGCGCCAGCAGCCAAGGGAAACGGGACAGCGGATTTTCTAGCACAGATACGCAGTATTTT. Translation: CASSQGKRDSGFSSTDTQYF.

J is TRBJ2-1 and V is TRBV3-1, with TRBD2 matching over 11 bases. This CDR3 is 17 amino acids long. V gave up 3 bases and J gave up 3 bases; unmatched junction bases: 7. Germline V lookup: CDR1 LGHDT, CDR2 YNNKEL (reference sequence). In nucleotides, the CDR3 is TGTGCCAGCAGCCAGGAGGGACTAGCGGAATACTACAATGAGCAGTTCTTC. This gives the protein CASSQEGLAEYYNEQFF.

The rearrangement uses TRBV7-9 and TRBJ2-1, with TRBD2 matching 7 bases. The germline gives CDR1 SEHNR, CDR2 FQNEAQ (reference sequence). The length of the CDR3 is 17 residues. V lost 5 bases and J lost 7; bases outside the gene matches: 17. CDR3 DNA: TGTGCCAGCAGCGCCCGATTCGGCGGGAGAGTGAAGAATGAGCAGTTCTTC. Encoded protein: CASSARFGGRVKNEQFF.

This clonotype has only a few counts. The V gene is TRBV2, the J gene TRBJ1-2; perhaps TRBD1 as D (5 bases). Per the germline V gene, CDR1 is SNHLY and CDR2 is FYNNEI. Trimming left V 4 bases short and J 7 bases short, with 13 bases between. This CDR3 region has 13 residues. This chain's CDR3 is CASSADTQGGYTF. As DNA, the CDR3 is TGTGCCAGCAGTGCGGACACTCAGGGTGGCTACACCTTC. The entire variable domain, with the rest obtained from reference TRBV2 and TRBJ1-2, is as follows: EPEVTQTPSHQVTQMGQEVILRCVPISNHLYFYWYRQILGQKVEFLVSFYNNEISEKSEIFDDQFSVERPDGSNFTLKIRSTKLEDSAMYFCASSADTQGGYTFGSGTRLTVV.

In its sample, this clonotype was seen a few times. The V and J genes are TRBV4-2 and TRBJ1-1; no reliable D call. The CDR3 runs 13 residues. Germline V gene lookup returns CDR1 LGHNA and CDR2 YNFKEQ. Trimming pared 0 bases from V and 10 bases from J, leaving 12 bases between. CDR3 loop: CASSQDRARLAFF. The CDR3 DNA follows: TGTGCCAGCAGCCAAGATCGGGCCCGGCTAGCTTTCTTT.

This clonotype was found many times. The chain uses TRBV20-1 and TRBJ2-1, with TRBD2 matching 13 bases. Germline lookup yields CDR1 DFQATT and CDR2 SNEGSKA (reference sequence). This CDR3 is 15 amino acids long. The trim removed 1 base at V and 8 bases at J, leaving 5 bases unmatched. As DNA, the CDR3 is TGCAGTGCTAGAGTACCGACTAGCGGGAGGCATGAGCAGTTCTTC. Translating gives CSARVPTSGRHEQFF.

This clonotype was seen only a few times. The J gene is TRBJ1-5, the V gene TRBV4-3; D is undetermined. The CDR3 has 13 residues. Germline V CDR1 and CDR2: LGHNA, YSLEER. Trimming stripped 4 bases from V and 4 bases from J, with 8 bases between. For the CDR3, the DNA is TGCGCCAGCAGCCGGGTCATTAATCAGCCCCAGCATTTT. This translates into CASSRVINQPQHF.

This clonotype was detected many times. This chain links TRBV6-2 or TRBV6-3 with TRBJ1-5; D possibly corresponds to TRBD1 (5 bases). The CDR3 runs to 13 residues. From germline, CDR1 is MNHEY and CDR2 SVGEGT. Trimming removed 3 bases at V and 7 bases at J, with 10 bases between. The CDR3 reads CASSYGGFQPQHF. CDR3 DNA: TGTGCCAGCAGTTATGGGGGTTTCCAGCCCCAGCATTTT.

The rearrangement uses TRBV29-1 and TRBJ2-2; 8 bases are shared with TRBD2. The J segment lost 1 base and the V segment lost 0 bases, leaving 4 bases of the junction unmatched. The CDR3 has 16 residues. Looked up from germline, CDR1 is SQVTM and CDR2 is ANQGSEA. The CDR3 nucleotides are TGCAGCGTTGAAGATCGGGGGGGCTGGAACACCGGGGAGCTGTTTTTT. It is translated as CSVEDRGGWNTGELFF.

In nucleotides, the CDR3 is TGCGCCAGCAGCTCGAATCCCGGGAGCTCCTACAATGAGCAGTTCTTC. Protein sequence: CASSSNPGSSYNEQFF. The rearrangement uses TRBV5-1 and TRBJ2-1; TRBD2 might be the D (6 bases). This CDR3 region has 16 residues. Per germline, CDR1 SGHRS and CDR2 YFSETQ. Trimming shortened V by 3 bases and J by 0 bases, and 13 bases separated the two germline ends.

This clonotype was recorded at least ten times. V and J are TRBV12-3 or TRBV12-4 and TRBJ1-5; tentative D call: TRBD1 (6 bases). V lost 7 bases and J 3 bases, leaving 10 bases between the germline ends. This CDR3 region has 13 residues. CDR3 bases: TGTGCCAGCACCTCAGGGGTCAATCAGCCCCAGCATTTT. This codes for CASTSGVNQPQHF.

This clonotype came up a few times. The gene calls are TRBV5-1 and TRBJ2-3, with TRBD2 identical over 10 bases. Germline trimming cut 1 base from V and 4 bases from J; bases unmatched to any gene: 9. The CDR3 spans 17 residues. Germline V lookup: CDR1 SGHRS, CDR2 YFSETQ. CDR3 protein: CASSLFQREGGADTQYF. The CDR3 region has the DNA TGCGCCAGCAGCTTGTTCCAGCGGGAGGGGGGTGCAGATACGCAGTATTTT.

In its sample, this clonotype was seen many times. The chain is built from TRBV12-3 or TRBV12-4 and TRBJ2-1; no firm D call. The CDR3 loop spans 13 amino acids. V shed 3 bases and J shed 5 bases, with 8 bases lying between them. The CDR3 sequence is CASSFPAHNEQFF. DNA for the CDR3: TGTGCCAGCAGTTTCCCGGCACACAATGAGCAGTTCTTC.

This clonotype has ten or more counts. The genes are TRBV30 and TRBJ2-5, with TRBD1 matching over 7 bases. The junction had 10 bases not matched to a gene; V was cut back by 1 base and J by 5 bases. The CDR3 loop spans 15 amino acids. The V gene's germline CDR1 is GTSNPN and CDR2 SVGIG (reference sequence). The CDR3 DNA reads TGTGCCTGGAGTGCGGGGCAGGCCAGGGGGGAGACCCAGTACTTC. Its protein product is CAWSAGQARGETQYF. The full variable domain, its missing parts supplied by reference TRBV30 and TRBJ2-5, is SQTIHQWPATLVQPVGSPLSLECTVEGTSNPNLYWYRQAAGRGLQLLFYSVGIGQISSEVPQNLSASRPQDRQFILSSKKLLLSDSGFYLCAWSAGQARGETQYFGPGTRLLVL.